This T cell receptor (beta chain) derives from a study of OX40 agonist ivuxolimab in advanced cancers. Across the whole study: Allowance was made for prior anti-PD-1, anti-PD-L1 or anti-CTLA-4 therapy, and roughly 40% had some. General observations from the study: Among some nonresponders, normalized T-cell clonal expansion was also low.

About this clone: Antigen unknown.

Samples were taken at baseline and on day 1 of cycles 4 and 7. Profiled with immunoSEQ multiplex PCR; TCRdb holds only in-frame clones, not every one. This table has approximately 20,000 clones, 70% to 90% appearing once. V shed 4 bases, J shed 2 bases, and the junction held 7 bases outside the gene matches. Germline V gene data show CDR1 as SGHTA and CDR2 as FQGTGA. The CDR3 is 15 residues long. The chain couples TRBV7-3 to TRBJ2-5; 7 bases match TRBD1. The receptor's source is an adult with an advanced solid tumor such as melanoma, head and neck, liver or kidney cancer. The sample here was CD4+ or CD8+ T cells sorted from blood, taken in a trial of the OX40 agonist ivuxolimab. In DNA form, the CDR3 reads TGTGCCAGCAGCTGGAGTGGGGGACAGCAAGAGACCCAGTACTTC. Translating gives CASSWSGGQQETQYF.